Below, 28 T cell receptor beta chains from the same sample are listed, as sequenced in a study of type 1 and type 2 diabetes patients (dated by TCRdb to 2016 to 2017). The run used an Illumina MiSeq. For TCRbeta CDR3 amplification, the template was genomic DNA taken from the sorted T cell subsets. The TCRbeta CDR3 region was amplified by multiplex PCR using 30 forward and 13 reverse primers. TCRdb applied fastp at Q25 and MiXCR to the public reads, then kept only in-frame beta chains. Merged by CDR3 protein, the rows form single entries marked with the most common genes and DNA. The sample profile shows about 290,000 distinct CDR3 sequences; approximately 50% of them were found once. Approximately 13% of the sample belongs to the ten largest clones. Material for sequencing was peripheral blood mononuclear cells (PBMCs). The source is a man younger than 35 with type 2 diabetes.

V usage is TRBV7-3 and J usage is TRBJ1-1, with D perhaps matching TRBD1 (5 bases). Trimming left V 3 bases short and J 1 base short, with 15 bases between. The V gene's germline CDR1 is SGHTA and CDR2 FQGTGA. CDR3 size: 16 residues. The CDR3 is CASSFWPGVRNTEAFF. The CDR3 nucleotides are TGTGCCAGCAGCTTTTGGCCGGGGGTTCGGAACACTGAAGCTTTCTTT.

The genes are TRBV28 and TRBJ2-7; 8 nucleotides match TRBD1. The V gene end was trimmed by 5 bases and the J gene end by 5 bases; junction bases not matched to a gene: 8. The CDR3 is 14 residues long. Germline V gives CDR1 MDHEN, CDR2 SYDVKM. Here the CDR3 reads CASSPDRADHEQYF. The CDR3 DNA is TGTGCCAGCAGTCCGGACAGGGCGGACCACGAGCAGTACTTC. The complete variable domain, with remaining parts taken from reference TRBV28 and TRBJ2-7, reads DVKVTQSSRYLVKRTGEKVFLECVQDMDHENMFWYRQDPGLGLRLIYFSYDVKMKEKGDIPEGYSVSREKKERFSLILESASTNQTSMYLCASSPDRADHEQYFGPGTRLTVT.

The rearrangement joins TRBV20-1 to TRBJ2-7; D remains unclear. The V gene's germline CDR1 is DFQATT and CDR2 SNEGSKA (reference sequence). The CDR3 covers 12 residues. The germline V and J ends were trimmed by 6 bases and 6 bases, with 15 bases remaining between them. CDR3 protein: CSAAPRYREQYF. For the CDR3, the DNA is TGCAGTGCCGCCCCCAGGTACCGCGAGCAGTACTTC.

V usage is TRBV6-5 and J usage is TRBJ2-6; D gene uncertain. Trimming cost V 3 bases and J 2 bases, with 5 bases left between them. The CDR3 spans 14 residues. CDR1 MNHEY and CDR2 SVGAGI come from the germline V gene. In DNA, the CDR3 is TGTGCCAGCAGTTATCGGGCTGGGGCCAACGTCCTGACTTTC. Amino acid sequence: CASSYRAGANVLTF.

This clonotype was seen a handful of times. The genes are TRBV19 and TRBJ2-5, with TRBD1 matching 10 bases. CDR3 length: 20 residues. The germline V gene has CDR1 LNHDA and CDR2 SQIVND (reference sequence). The J segment lost 3 bases and the V segment lost 6 bases, leaving 22 bases of the junction unmatched. The CDR3 sequence: CASSTPRQGAVRVRKETQYF. The CDR3 region has the DNA TGTGCCAGTAGCACCCCTAGACAGGGGGCGGTCAGGGTTCGAAAAGAGACCCAGTACTTC.

Comments on this clonotype: It may be a read error: a sequence one base away is much more abundant. The J gene is TRBJ2-5, the V gene TRBV15; D is unclear. The CDR3 totals 12 residues. Germline loops: CDR1 LNHNV, CDR2 YYDKDF (reference sequence). The CDR3 loop reads CATSFAQETKYF. In DNA, the CDR3 is TGTGCCACCAGCTTTGCCCAAGAGACCAAGTACTTC.

The V and J genes are TRBV10-3 and TRBJ2-5; TRBD2 aligns across 7 bases. The germline V gene encodes CDR1 ENHRY and CDR2 SYGVKD. After removal of 10 bases from V and 5 bases from J, the junction contained 13 bases not matched to a gene. The CDR3 extends over 14 amino acids. The CDR3 nucleotides are TGTGCCACCGTACTAGCGATTACGGTGGAGACCCAGTACTTC. Encoded protein: CATVLAITVETQYF.

Here the CDR3 reads CASSQGRSSTSGRAYEQYF. The CDR3 nucleotides read TGTGCCAGCAGCCAAGGTCGCAGCTCCACTAGCGGGAGGGCCTACGAGCAGTACTTC. The V and J genes are TRBV14 and TRBJ2-7; 13 nucleotides line up with TRBD2. Germline lookup yields CDR1 SGHDN and CDR2 FVKESK. The CDR3 extends over 19 amino acids. The trim removed 1 base at V and 2 bases at J, leaving 11 bases unmatched. Complete variable domain (other parts from reference TRBV14 and TRBJ2-7): EAGVTQFPSHSVIEKGQTVTLRCDPISGHDNLYWYRRVMGKEIKFLLHFVKESKQDESGMPNNRFLAERTGGTYSTLKVQPAELEDSGVYFCASSQGRSSTSGRAYEQYFGPGTRLTVT.

Concerning this clonotype: This may be a read error: a much more frequent sequence differs by one nucleotide. The chain combines TRBV15 with TRBJ2-1; no definite D call. This CDR3 region has 16 residues. The germline CDR1 and CDR2 sequences are LNHNV and YYDKDF (reference sequence). V was shortened by 5 bases and J by 10 bases, with 24 bases between the two germline ends. CDR3 region: CATSDTSRVGSYEQFF. In nucleotides, the CDR3 is TGTGCCACCAGCGATACTTCTAGAGTTGGGTCCTACGAGCAGTTCTTC.

The chain is built from TRBV20-1 and TRBJ1-2; no reliable D call. The germline V gene encodes CDR1 DFQATT and CDR2 SNEGSKA (reference sequence). With 3 bases removed from V and 3 bases from J, the gap between germline ends came to 11 bases. The CDR3 sequence is 13 residues long. The CDR3, as DNA: TGCAGTGCTAGTCCTGCGTCAGACTATGGCTACACCTTC. It codes for CSASPASDYGYTF.

This clonotype was detected only a few times. CDR3 sequence reads: CASSAEGTSNQPQHF. In nucleotides, the CDR3 is TGTGCCAGCAGTGCGGAAGGGACTAGCAATCAGCCCCAGCATTTT. V gene TRBV2 combines with J gene TRBJ1-5, with D tentatively TRBD1 (5 bases). Trimming took 4 bases from V and 0 from J, leaving 10 bases between them. Germline V CDR1 and CDR2: SNHLY, FYNNEI. The CDR3 loop spans 15 amino acids.

This sequence joins TRBV20-1 and TRBJ2-1, with 13 bases lining up with TRBD2. The CDR3 is made up of 15 amino acids. Trimming cost V 1 base and J 4 bases; bases outside gene matches: 1. Per germline, CDR1 DFQATT and CDR2 SNEGSKA (reference sequence). CDR3 nucleotide sequence: TGCAGTGCTAGAGCGGGACTAGCGGGGTACAATGAGCAGTTCTTC. It yields the protein CSARAGLAGYNEQFF.

This clonotype was observed many times. This chain joins TRBV7-3 and TRBJ2-6, with 9 bases aligning to TRBD1. This CDR3 is built from 16 residues. Trimming took 4 bases from V and 2 from J; bases not matched to a gene: 3. Germline V gene data show CDR1 as SGHTA and CDR2 as FQGTGA. The CDR3 loop reads CASSSTGGAGANVLTF. The CDR3 nucleotides are TGTGCCAGCAGCTCCACAGGGGGCGCTGGGGCCAACGTCCTGACTTTC. The variable domain in full, completed from reference TRBV7-3 and TRBJ2-6, reads GAGVSQTPSNKVTEKGKYVELRCDPISGHTALYWYRQSLGQGPEFLIYFQGTGAADDSGLPNDRFFAVRPEGSVSTLKIQRTERGDSAVYLCASSSTGGAGANVLTFGAGSRLTVL.

The chain links TRBV4-1 to TRBJ2-3; D uncertain. This CDR3 is built from 17 residues. Germline loops: CDR1 MGHRA, CDR2 YSYEKL. The V gene lost 6 bases and the J gene lost 2 bases, with 21 bases spanning the gap. For the CDR3, the DNA is TGCGCCAGCAGTCTTGGGAATCTCGAACGGTACACAGATACGCAGTATTTT. Translation gives CASSLGNLERYTDTQYF.

In this sample, this clonotype turned up once. The chain couples TRBV28 to TRBJ1-6; possible D gene TRBD1, 5 bases. This CDR3 contains 15 residues. The germline gives CDR1 MDHEN, CDR2 SYDVKM. The germline V and J ends were trimmed by 7 bases and 9 bases, with 19 bases remaining between them. CDR3 sequence reads: CASTSAGLRGSPLHF. The CDR3 nucleotides are TGTGCCAGCACGTCGGCGGGTCTAAGGGGTTCACCCCTCCACTTT.

V gene TRBV7-6 combines with J gene TRBJ2-7; TRBD1 matches 8 bases. J was trimmed by 3 bases and V by 5 bases; bases with no gene match: 6. CDR1 SGHVS and CDR2 FNYEAQ come from the germline V gene. CDR3 size: 14 residues. The CDR3 DNA follows: TGTGCCAGCAGCCCGGCCGGGACAGGCTACGAGCAGTACTTC. This sequence encodes CASSPAGTGYEQYF. The variable domain in full, completed from reference TRBV7-6 and TRBJ2-7, reads GAGVSQSPRYKVTKRGQDVALRCDPISGHVSLYWYRQALGQGPEFLTYFNYEAQQDKSGLPNDRFSAERPEGSISTLTIQRTEQRDSAMYRCASSPAGTGYEQYFGPGTRLTVT.

The chain has TRBV30 and TRBJ2-2; the D gene is possibly TRBD1 (5 bases). The V gene's germline CDR1 is GTSNPN and CDR2 SVGIG (reference sequence). There are 13 residues in the CDR3. Between the trimmed V and J ends, which lost 1 base and 6 bases, there was a span of 9 bases. The CDR3 DNA reads TGTGCCTGGAGTGCTCAGGGTCCCGGGGAGCTGTTTTTT. This sequence encodes CAWSAQGPGELFF.

The J gene is TRBJ1-2, the V gene TRBV7-2; the match to TRBD1 covers 8 bases. The CDR3 contains 18 residues. J lost 6 bases, V lost 5 bases, and 20 bases had no gene match. Germline CDR1 SGHTA, CDR2 FQGNSA. CDR3 sequence: CASSMLIFRGQGADGYTF. The CDR3 coding sequence is TGTGCCAGCAGCATGTTGATTTTTCGTGGTCAGGGGGCGGATGGCTACACCTTC.

Points on this clonotype: This could be a read error, since a much larger clone is one nucleotide away. This chain links TRBV25-1 with TRBJ2-7; TRBD1 agrees at 9 bases. CDR1 is MGHDK and CDR2 is SYGVNS in the germline V gene. This CDR3 region has 13 residues. Trimming took 6 bases from V and 5 from J; bases not matched to a gene: 5. CDR3 residues: CASRRQGVNEQYF. The DNA of the CDR3 is TGTGCCAGCAGGAGACAGGGGGTCAACGAGCAGTACTTC.

V and J are TRBV9 and TRBJ2-3, with 7 bases matching TRBD2. With V trimmed by 0 bases and J by 3 bases, 4 bases remained unmatched. Germline assignment: CDR1 SGDLS and CDR2 YYNGEE. The CDR3 runs 15 residues. CDR3: CASSVGGEGTDTQYF. CDR3 nucleotides: TGTGCCAGCAGCGTAGGTGGGGAGGGGACAGATACGCAGTATTTT.

J is TRBJ2-7 and V is TRBV19; D assignment may be TRBD1 or TRBD2 (7 bases each). The ends were cut back, 5 bases at V and 3 bases at J, with 14 bases in the middle. From germline, CDR1 is LNHDA and CDR2 SQIVND (reference sequence). This CDR3 is 14 amino acids long. Here the CDR3 DNA reads TGTGCCAGTAGTGCGACAGGGACTAACTACGAGCAGTACTTC. Protein sequence: CASSATGTNYEQYF.

This clonotype was observed a handful of times. This chain joins TRBV7-2 and TRBJ1-4; TRBD1 aligns across 7 bases. The germline gives CDR1 SGHTA, CDR2 FQGNSA. CDR3 length: 15 residues. The V segment lost 4 bases and the J segment 1 base; nucleotides outside the gene matches: 3. The chain's CDR3 is CASSSRQGTNEKLFF. Written as DNA, the CDR3 is TGTGCCAGCAGCTCCAGACAGGGAACTAATGAAAAACTGTTTTTT.

This clonotype turned up a few times. This chain connects TRBV29-1 to TRBJ1-2; no reliable D call. The V and J ends lost 1 base and 6 bases respectively, with 18 bases between them. Per germline, CDR1 SQVTM and CDR2 ANQGSEA. The CDR3 loop spans 15 amino acids. The DNA of the CDR3 is TGCAGCGTTGAAGGGGTGCTGGGGATTTTCAATGGCTACACCTTC. As protein: CSVEGVLGIFNGYTF. Full variable domain (missing parts from reference TRBV29-1 and TRBJ1-2): SAVISQKPSRDICQRGTSLTIQCQVDSQVTMMFWYRQQPGQSLTLIATANQGSEATYESGFVIDKFPISRPNLTFSTLTVSNMSPEDSSIYLCSVEGVLGIFNGYTFGSGTRLTVV.

The CDR3 region is CASSIEGEGRNQPQHF. For the CDR3, the DNA is TGTGCCAGTAGTATTGAGGGGGAGGGGCGCAATCAGCCCCAGCATTTT. The V and J genes are TRBV19 and TRBJ1-5; D is possibly TRBD1 (6 bases). Germline CDR1 LNHDA, CDR2 SQIVND (reference sequence). V lost 3 bases and J 2 bases, leaving 14 bases between the germline ends. There are 16 residues in the CDR3.

This clonotype has a count of ten or more. This chain uses TRBV25-1 with TRBJ2-5, with D possibly being TRBD1 (6 bases). The V gene lost 4 bases and the J gene lost 1 base, with 19 bases spanning the gap. Germline CDR1 reads MGHDK; CDR2 reads SYGVNS. The CDR3 runs 17 residues. The DNA of the CDR3 is TGTGCCAGCAGTGGAACGGGACACAAAACTTTCCAAGAGACCCAGTACTTC. It yields the protein CASSGTGHKTFQETQYF.

The gene calls are TRBV12-3 or TRBV12-4 and TRBJ2-7; 10 bases map to TRBD1. The CDR3 contains 14 residues. The V segment lost 6 bases and the J segment 4 bases; nucleotides outside the gene matches: 6. The CDR3 protein is CASRSRTGGYEQYF. The DNA of the CDR3 is TGTGCCAGCAGGAGCCGGACAGGGGGTTACGAGCAGTACTTC.

This clonotype appeared a few times. CDR3 loop: CATSDPTQRDTDTQYF. CDR3 sequence (DNA): TGTGCCACCAGTGACCCGACCCAACGGGACACAGATACGCAGTATTTT. The rearrangement uses TRBV24-1 and TRBJ2-3; D might be TRBD2 (5 bases). The CDR3 is 16 residues long. V gave up 4 bases and J gave up 2 bases, with 15 bases separating them. From germline, CDR1 is KGHDR and CDR2 SFDVKD.

This rearrangement joins TRBV12-3 or TRBV12-4 to TRBJ2-7, with no clear D. Trimming left V 8 bases short and J 1 base short, with 12 bases between. This CDR3 contains 13 residues. The CDR3 loop is CASSKWESYEQYF. CDR3 nucleotide sequence: TGTGCCAGCTCCAAGTGGGAATCCTACGAGCAGTACTTC.